Listed below are T cell receptor beta chains from one sample, sequenced in a study of blood T cell repertoires in COVID-19. Sequencing used immunoSEQ multiplex PCR; TCRdb keeps in-frame clones, though not all of them. The sample lists approximately 440,000 clones, around 91% occurring once. The sequenced material came from PBMCs or T cells enriched from blood (not recorded which). The receptors come from a man between 18 and 29 years old who had recovered from COVID-19. Each CDR3 is given with its conserved first and last residue. Each record gives: J gene, clone size, V gene, D gene, CDR3 protein, CDR3 DNA. D genes are given only for firm matches. Expanded clones get a size class; other rows say once, few or many, or leave the size out.

J gene: TRBJ2-1
clone size: NA
V gene: TRBV24-1
D gene: NA
CDR3 protein: CATSDPTFHGSHEQFF
CDR3 DNA: TGTGCCACCAGTGACCCCACCTTTCACGGGAGTCATGAGCAGTTCTTC

J gene: TRBJ2-1
clone size: NA
V gene: TRBV5-4
D gene: TRBD2
CDR3 protein: CASSSGTITYNEQFF
CDR3 DNA: TGTGCCAGCAGCTCGGGGACTATTACCTACAATGAGCAGTTCTTC

J gene: TRBJ1-6
clone size: NA
V gene: TRBV7-8
D gene: NA
CDR3 protein: CASSLAGTLNSPLHF
CDR3 DNA: TGTGCCAGCAGCTTAGCGGGGACACTTAATTCACCCCTCCACTTT

J gene: TRBJ1-1
clone size: once
V gene: TRBV5-1
D gene: NA
CDR3 protein: CASSLGRGGGTEAFF
CDR3 DNA: TGCGCCAGCAGCTTGGGACGGGGAGGTGGCACTGAAGCTTTCTTT

J gene: TRBJ1-1
clone size: NA
V gene: TRBV25-1
D gene: NA
CDR3 protein: CASSESGGMNTEAFF
CDR3 DNA: TGTGCCAGCAGTGAATCGGGAGGTATGAACACTGAAGCTTTCTTT

J gene: TRBJ1-6
clone size: NA
V gene: TRBV18
D gene: TRBD1
CDR3 protein: CASSPDRIPNRDSPLHF
CDR3 DNA: TGTGCCAGCTCACCGGACAGGATTCCAAATAGAGATTCACCCCTCCACTTT

J gene: TRBJ1-3
clone size: NA
V gene: TRBV5-1
D gene: NA
CDR3 protein: CASSLALDSDTIYF
CDR3 DNA: TGCGCCAGCAGCTTGGCCCTAGATTCTGACACCATATATTTT

J gene: TRBJ2-2
clone size: NA
V gene: TRBV6-5
D gene: NA
CDR3 protein: CASGSQGQIPGELFF
CDR3 DNA: TGTGCCAGCGGGTCACAGGGACAAATTCCCGGGGAGCTGTTTTTT

J gene: TRBJ2-3
clone size: NA
V gene: TRBV4-1
D gene: TRBD2
CDR3 protein: CASSLTSGSTDTQYF
CDR3 DNA: TGCGCCAGCAGCCTTACTAGCGGGAGCACAGATACGCAGTATTTT

J gene: TRBJ2-5
clone size: NA
V gene: TRBV5-1
D gene: NA
CDR3 protein: CASSLAGERVRETQYF
CDR3 DNA: TGCGCCAGCAGCTTGGCCGGGGAAAGGGTACGGGAGACCCAGTACTTC

J gene: TRBJ2-3
clone size: once
V gene: TRBV3-1/TRBV3-2
D gene: TRBD1
CDR3 protein: CASSAYTGGLTDTQYF
CDR3 DNA: TGTGCCAGCAGCGCCTACACAGGGGGTTTGACAGATACGCAGTATTTT